The TCR beta chain under discussion was sequenced for a study of OX40 agonist ivuxolimab in advanced cancers. Study outcomes and limitations: Low levels of normalized T-cell clonal expansion also appeared in some nonresponders.

Sequencing was performed with immunoSEQ multiplex PCR; in TCRdb, only in-frame clones are kept and a portion is missing. The sample has about 29,000 clones; 92% are singletons. The CDR3 has 15 residues. Germline V gene lookup returns CDR1 LGHNA and CDR2 YSLEER. Trimming took 3 bases from V and 2 from J; bases not matched to a gene: 7. This clone was seen just once. What it recognizes is unknown. The source was CD4+ or CD8+ T cells sorted from blood, collected in a trial of the OX40 agonist ivuxolimab. The rearrangement joins TRBV4-3 to TRBJ2-7; 7 bases are shared with TRBD1. This receptor was obtained from an adult with an advanced solid tumor such as melanoma, head and neck, liver or kidney cancer. For the CDR3, the DNA is TGCGCCAGCAGCCAGGGTACGACAGGGACCTACGAGCAGTACTTC. This codes for CASSQGTTGTYEQYF.